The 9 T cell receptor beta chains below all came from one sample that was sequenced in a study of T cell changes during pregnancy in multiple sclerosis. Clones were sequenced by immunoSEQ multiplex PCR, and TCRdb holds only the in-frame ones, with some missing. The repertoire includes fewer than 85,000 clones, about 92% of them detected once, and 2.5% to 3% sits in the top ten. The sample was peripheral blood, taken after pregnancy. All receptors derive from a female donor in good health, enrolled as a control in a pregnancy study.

CDR3: CASSPVAGGRDEQFF. The CDR3 DNA reads as TGCGCCAGCAGCCCCGTAGCGGGGGGTCGGGATGAGCAGTTCTTC. The chain joins TRBV5-1 to TRBJ2-1, with 10 bases fitting TRBD2. V lost 4 bases, J lost 8 bases, and 9 bases stayed unmatched. The CDR3 totals 15 residues. The germline V gene has CDR1 SGHRS and CDR2 YFSETQ.

CDR3 nucleotide sequence: TGTGCCAGCAGCTTAAGTTGGGCAGCGAACACCGGGGAGCTGTTTTTT. As protein: CASSLSWAANTGELFF. The genes are TRBV7-9 and TRBJ2-2, with unresolved D. Trimming stripped 2 bases from V and 0 bases from J, with 10 bases between. The CDR3 spans 16 residues. The germline CDR1 and CDR2 sequences are SEHNR and FQNEAQ (reference sequence).

CDR3 bases: TGTGCCAGCAGTTTAACGGGAGAGACCCAGTACTTC. Translated, it gives CASSLTGETQYF. The V call is TRBV28, the J call TRBJ2-5; D is undetermined. The V and J ends lost 2 bases and 4 bases respectively, with 5 bases between them. This CDR3 spans 12 amino acids. Per germline, CDR1 MDHEN and CDR2 SYDVKM.

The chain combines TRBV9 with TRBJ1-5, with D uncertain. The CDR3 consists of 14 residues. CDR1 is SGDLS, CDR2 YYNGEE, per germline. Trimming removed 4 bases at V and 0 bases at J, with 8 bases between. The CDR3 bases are TGTGCCAGCAGCATTCCAGGTAGCAATCAGCCCCAGCATTTT. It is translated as CASSIPGSNQPQHF.

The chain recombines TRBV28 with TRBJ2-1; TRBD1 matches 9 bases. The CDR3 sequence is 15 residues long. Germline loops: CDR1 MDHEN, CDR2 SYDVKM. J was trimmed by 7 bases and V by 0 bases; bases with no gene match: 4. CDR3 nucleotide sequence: TGTGCCAGCAGTTTATGGACAGGGGGAGGGAATGAGCAGTTCTTC. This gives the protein CASSLWTGGGNEQFF.

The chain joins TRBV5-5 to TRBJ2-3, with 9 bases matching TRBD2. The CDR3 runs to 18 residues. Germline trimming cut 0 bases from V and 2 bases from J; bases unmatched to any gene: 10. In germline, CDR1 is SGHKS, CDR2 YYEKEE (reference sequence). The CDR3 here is CASSLVPREGTYTDTQYF. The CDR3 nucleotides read TGTGCCAGCAGCTTGGTGCCGCGGGAGGGCACCTACACAGATACGCAGTATTTT. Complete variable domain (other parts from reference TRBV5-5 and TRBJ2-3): DAGVTQSPTHLIKTRGQQVTLRCSPISGHKSVSWYQQVLGQGPQFIFQYYEKEERGRGNFPDRFSARQFPNYSSELNVNALLLGDSALYLCASSLVPREGTYTDTQYFGPGTRLTVL.

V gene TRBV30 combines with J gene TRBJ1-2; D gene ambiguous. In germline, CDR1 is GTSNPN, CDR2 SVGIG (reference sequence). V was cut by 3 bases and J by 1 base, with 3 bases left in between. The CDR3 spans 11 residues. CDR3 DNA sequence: TGTGCCTGGAGCTTTAACTATGGCTACACCTTC. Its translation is CAWSFNYGYTF. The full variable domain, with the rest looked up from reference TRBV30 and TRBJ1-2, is SQTIHQWPATLVQPVGSPLSLECTVEGTSNPNLYWYRQAAGRGLQLLFYSVGIGQISSEVPQNLSASRPQDRQFILSSKKLLLSDSGFYLCAWSFNYGYTFGSGTRLTVV.

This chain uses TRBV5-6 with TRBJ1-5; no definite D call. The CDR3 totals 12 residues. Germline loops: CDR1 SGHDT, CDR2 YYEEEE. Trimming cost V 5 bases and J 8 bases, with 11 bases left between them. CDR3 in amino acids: CASSWANEPQHF. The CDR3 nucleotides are TGTGCCAGCAGTTGGGCAAATGAGCCCCAGCATTTT.

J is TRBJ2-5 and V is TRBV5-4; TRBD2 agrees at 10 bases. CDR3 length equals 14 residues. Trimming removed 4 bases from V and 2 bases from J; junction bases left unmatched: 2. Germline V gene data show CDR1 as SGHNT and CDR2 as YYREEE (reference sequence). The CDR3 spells CASSPTSGQETQYF. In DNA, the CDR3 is TGTGCCAGCAGCCCGACTAGCGGGCAAGAGACCCAGTACTTC.